This TCR beta chain appears in the sequencing data of a study of Tregs in tolerant kidney transplant recipients (dated by TCRdb to between 2017 and 2020). In terms of the full investigation: The study used TCRbeta sequencing to identify donor-specific regulatory T cells before combined kidney and bone marrow transplantation, then tracked those cells after transplant.

For TCRbeta CDR3 sequencing, genomic DNA from the sorted cells was extracted using the QIAGEN DNeasy Blood and Tissue Kit. High-throughput TCRbeta CDR3 sequencing, including PCR amplification with bias correction and internal controls, was performed commercially through immunoSEQ. In the source study's methods: Unique productive TCRbeta sequences were defined by CDR3 nucleotide sequence where primers matched, and otherwise by CDR3 amino acid sequence together with Vbeta and Jbeta genes. Sorting error was corrected by removing sequences shared between sorted populations at a frequency ratio of 2:1 or less, and the remaining shared sequences were assigned to the higher population. Sequences were defined as donor-reactive when expanded at least 5-fold in CFSE-low cells versus unstimulated cells and present at a frequency of at least 0.01% in CFSE-low cells. Repertoire divergence was quantified by Jensen-Shannon divergence calculated from the top 100 TCRbeta sequences ranked by frequency. For samples with multiple sequencing runs, sorting error was corrected in each run separately before the runs were combined. TCRdb's version of the immuneACCESS table is confined to in-frame rearrangements and falls short of the full clone set. An unresolved V gene accounts for under half of the shortfall where checked; the remainder is of unknown origin. The DNA gave D and trimming, while V, J and clone size come from that table. The table for this sample lists around 61,000 clones; over 75% of them were counted only once. Of the sample, around 4% falls within the top ten clones.

Overall study results and their limits: Biological reproducibility was not directly addressed, though technical replication error appeared minimal. In tolerant patients, the expansion of donor-specific Tregs was greater than global Treg expansion, suggesting that the expansion was antigen-driven rather than nonspecific. Expanding Tregs with activated donor B cells appeared to identify the most biologically relevant and donor-specific TCRbeta repertoire. Because the PCR primers were changed over time for some patients, nucleotide-level comparison could not be performed across the samples from those patients. Because only a small number of patients were included, the study had limitations, and the results will need to be validated in larger populations as well as under other immunosuppression protocols.

For CDR1 and CDR2, the germline V gene lists SGHTA and FQGNSA. The CDR3 covers 13 residues, taking in both the cysteine and the phenylalanine. CDR3 DNA is the only sequence kept; it has 39 bases, read in frame from the first base. V and J lose 4 bases and 8 bases, and a span of 14 bases separates them. Of note for this clone: It has no known antigen specificity. There are no base qualities to consult, and no much larger clone falls within one base.

The sample's time point label, in plain terms: 6 months after combined kidney and bone marrow transplant. Related donors were used in the transplants with nonmyeloablative bone marrow transplantation, and mixed chimerism was transient in the human trials. Thawed PBMCs were FACS-sorted into unstimulated Tregs (CD4+CD25+CD127-), CD4+ non-Tregs (CD4+CD25-), CD4 cells and CD8 cells. The patients were a few recipients of combined kidney and bone marrow transplants from the ITN036ST trial, and samples were available only for these trial subjects. Healthy control blood was separated into PBMCs by Ficoll density gradient and cryopreserved, and patient PBMCs were collected both before and after transplant.

The TCR comes from a human patient who received a combined kidney and bone marrow transplant. Following transplantation, T cells from the graft donor may be among those present. This sequence uses TRBV7-2 and TRBJ2-5; no D segment can be confidently identified. The source was CD4+ T cells from blood (PBMCs), collected 6 months after the transplant. DNA sequence: TGTGCCAGCAGCTCGGAAGTACGAGGCACCCAGTACTTC. The encoded protein is CASSSEVRGTQYF. This CDR3, with the reference TRBV7-2 and TRBJ2-5 proteins standing in past its ends, gives the full variable domain GAGVSQSPSNKVTEKGKDVELRCDPISGHTALYWYRQSLGQGLEFLIYFQGNSAPDKSGLPSDRFSAERTGGSVSTLTIQRTQQEDSAVYLCASSSEVRGTQYFGPGTRLLVL.